Below are 3 T cell receptor beta chains sequenced from a single sample in a study of T cell responses to AZD1222 COVID-19 vaccine. The repertoire was sequenced with immunoSEQ multiplex PCR; TCRdb's copy has only in-frame clones and lacks some. Among roughly 150,000 clones listed, roughly 87% were seen once. Specimen: peripheral blood, collected 28 days after the second AZD1222 dose. The receptor source for this set is an adult who received the AZD1222 COVID-19 vaccine.

V gene TRBV10-1 combines with J gene TRBJ1-5; D not resolved. Germline V gives CDR1 WNHNN, CDR2 SYGVQD (reference sequence). This CDR3 region has 13 residues. Trimming took off 2 bases at V and 9 bases at J, with 11 bases between the two ends. The CDR3 sequence: CASSERLGSPQHF. The CDR3 DNA follows: TGCGCCAGCAGTGAGCGTTTGGGGTCGCCCCAGCATTTT.

The chain couples TRBV12-5 to TRBJ1-1, with D hard to call. The CDR3 is made up of 13 amino acids. The V end was cut by 1 base, the J end by 0 bases, with 3 bases between. From germline, CDR1 is LGHNT and CDR2 FRNRAP. CDR3 DNA: TGTGCTAGTGGTTTGGCCTTGAACACTGAAGCTTTCTTT. Amino acids: CASGLALNTEAFF.

This chain connects TRBV5-1 to TRBJ2-7; a weak D match, TRBD2 (5 bases). The CDR3 has 14 amino acids. Trimming left V 4 bases short and J 3 bases short, with 14 bases between. Germline lookup yields CDR1 SGHRS and CDR2 YFSETQ. The CDR3 region has the DNA TGCGCCAGCAGCCCCACCGGGGATAACTACGAGCAGTACTTC. It codes for CASSPTGDNYEQYF.